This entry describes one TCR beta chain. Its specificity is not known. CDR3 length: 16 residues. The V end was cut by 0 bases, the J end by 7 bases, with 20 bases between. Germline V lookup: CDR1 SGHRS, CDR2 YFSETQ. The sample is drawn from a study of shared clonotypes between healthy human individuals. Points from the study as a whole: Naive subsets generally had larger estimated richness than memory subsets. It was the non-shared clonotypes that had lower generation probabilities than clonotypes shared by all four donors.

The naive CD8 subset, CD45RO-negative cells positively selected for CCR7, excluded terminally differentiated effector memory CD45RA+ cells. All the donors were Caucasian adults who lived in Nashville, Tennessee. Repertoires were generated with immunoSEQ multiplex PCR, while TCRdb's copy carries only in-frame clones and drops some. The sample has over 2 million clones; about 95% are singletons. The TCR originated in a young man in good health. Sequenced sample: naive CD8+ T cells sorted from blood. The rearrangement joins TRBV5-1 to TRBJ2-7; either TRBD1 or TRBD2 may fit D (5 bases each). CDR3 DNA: TGCGCCAGCAGCTTGGGGGGCAGCACAGAGGGCTGGGAGCAGTACTTC. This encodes CASSLGGSTEGWEQYF.